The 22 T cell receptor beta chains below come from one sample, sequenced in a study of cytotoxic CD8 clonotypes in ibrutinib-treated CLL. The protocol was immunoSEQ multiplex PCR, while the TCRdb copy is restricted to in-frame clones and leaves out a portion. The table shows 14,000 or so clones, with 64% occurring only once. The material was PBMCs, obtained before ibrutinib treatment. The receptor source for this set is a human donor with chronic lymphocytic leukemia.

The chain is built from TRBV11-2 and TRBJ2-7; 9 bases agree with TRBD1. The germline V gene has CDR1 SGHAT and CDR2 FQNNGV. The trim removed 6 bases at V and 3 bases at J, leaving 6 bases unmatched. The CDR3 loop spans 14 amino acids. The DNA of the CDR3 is TGTGCCAGCAGAGAAACGGGACAGGGCTACGAGCAGTACTTC. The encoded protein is CASRETGQGYEQYF.

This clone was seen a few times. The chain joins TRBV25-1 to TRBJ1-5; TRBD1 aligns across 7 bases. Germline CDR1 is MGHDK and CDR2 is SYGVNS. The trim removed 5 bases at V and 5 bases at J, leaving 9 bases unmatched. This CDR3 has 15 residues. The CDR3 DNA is TGTGCCAGCAGTCCTACAGGGGTAGGTGATCAGCCCCAGCATTTT. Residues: CASSPTGVGDQPQHF. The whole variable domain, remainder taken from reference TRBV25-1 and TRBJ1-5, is EADIYQTPRYLVIGTGKKITLECSQTMGHDKMYWYQQDPGMELHLIHYSYGVNSTEKGDLSSESTVSRIRTEHFPLTLESARPSHTSQYLCASSPTGVGDQPQHFGDGTRLSIL.

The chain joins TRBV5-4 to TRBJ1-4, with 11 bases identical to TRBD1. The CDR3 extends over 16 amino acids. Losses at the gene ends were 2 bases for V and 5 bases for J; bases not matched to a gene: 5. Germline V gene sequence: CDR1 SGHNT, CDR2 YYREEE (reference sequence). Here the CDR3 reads CASSFGDRGGNEKLFF. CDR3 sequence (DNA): TGTGCCAGCAGCTTTGGGGACAGGGGGGGCAATGAAAAACTGTTTTTT.

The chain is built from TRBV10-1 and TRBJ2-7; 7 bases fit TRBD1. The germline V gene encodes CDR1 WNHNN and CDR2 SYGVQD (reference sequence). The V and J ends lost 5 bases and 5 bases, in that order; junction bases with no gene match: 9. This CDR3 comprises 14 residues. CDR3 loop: CASSSSGGTDEQYF. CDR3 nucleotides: TGCGCCAGCAGTTCCTCAGGGGGAACGGACGAGCAGTACTTC.

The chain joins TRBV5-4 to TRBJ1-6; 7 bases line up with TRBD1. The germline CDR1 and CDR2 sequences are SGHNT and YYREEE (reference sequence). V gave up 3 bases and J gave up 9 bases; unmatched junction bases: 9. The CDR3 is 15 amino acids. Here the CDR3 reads CASSSTGEGFSPLHF. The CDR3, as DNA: TGTGCCAGCAGCTCCACAGGGGAGGGTTTTTCACCCCTCCACTTT.

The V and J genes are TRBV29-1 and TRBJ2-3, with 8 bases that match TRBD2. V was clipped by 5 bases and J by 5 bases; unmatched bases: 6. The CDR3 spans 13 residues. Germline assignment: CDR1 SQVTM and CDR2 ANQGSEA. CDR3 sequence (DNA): TGCAGCGTTCGGACGGGGGGGCTAGATACGCAGTATTTT. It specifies CSVRTGGLDTQYF.

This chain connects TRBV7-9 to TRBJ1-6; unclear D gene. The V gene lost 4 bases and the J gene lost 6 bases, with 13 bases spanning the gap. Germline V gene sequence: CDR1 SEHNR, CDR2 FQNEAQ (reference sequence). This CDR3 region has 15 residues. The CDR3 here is CASSSDISSNSPLHF. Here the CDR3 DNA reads TGTGCCAGCAGCTCCGATATAAGCTCTAATTCACCCCTCCACTTT.

The CDR3 region is CASSLRDRTTEAFF. The DNA for the CDR3 is TGTGCCAGCTCACTTCGGGACAGGACCACTGAAGCTTTCTTT. V is TRBV18 and J is TRBJ1-1; the match to TRBD1 covers 8 bases. The CDR3 covers 14 residues. CDR1 is KGHSH and CDR2 is LQKENI in the germline V gene. J lost 4 bases, V lost 4 bases, and 5 bases had no gene match. Combining the CDR3 with reference TRBV18 and TRBJ1-1 gives the whole variable domain NAGVMQNPRHLVRRRGQEARLRCSPMKGHSHVYWYRQLPEEGLKFMVYLQKENIIDESGMPKERFSAEFPKEGPSILRIQQVVRGDSAAYFCASSLRDRTTEAFFGQGTRLTVV.

CDR3 sequence (DNA): TGTGCCAGCAGTTCGCAACCCGGGACGGGGCCCTACGAGCAGTACTTC. This sequence encodes CASSSQPGTGPYEQYF. The chain links TRBV27 to TRBJ2-7; D is perhaps TRBD1 or TRBD2 (5 bases each). The CDR3 consists of 16 residues. With 4 bases removed from V and 2 bases from J, the gap between germline ends came to 18 bases. Germline CDR1 reads MNHEY; CDR2 reads SMNVEV (reference sequence).

CDR3 loop: CASSDRGRQETQYF. Here the CDR3 DNA reads TGCGCCAGCAGTGATAGGGGCCGCCAAGAGACCCAGTACTTC. The chain combines TRBV10-2 with TRBJ2-5, with D tentatively TRBD1 (5 bases). The CDR3 totals 14 residues. V lost 3 bases and J 1 base, leaving 9 bases between the germline ends. Germline lookup yields CDR1 WSHSY and CDR2 SAAADI.

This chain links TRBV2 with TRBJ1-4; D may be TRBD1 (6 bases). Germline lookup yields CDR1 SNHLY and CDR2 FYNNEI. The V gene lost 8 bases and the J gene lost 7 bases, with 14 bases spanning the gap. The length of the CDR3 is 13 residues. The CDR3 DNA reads TGTGCCAGCCGGGACTCGGGGGCTGAAAAACTGTTTTTT. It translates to CASRDSGAEKLFF.

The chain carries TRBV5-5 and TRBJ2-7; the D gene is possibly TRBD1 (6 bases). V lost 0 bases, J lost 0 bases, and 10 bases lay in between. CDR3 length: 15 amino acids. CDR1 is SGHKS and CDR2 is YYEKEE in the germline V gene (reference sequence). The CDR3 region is CASSLGTVVSYEQYF. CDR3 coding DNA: TGTGCCAGCAGCTTGGGGACAGTCGTCTCCTACGAGCAGTACTTC.

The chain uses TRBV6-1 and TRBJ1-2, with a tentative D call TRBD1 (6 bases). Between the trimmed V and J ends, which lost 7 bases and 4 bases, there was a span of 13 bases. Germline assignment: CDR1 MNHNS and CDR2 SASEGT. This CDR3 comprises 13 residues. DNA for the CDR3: TGTGCCAGCACCCCTGAGGGGGGCTATGGCTACACCTTC. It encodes CASTPEGGYGYTF.

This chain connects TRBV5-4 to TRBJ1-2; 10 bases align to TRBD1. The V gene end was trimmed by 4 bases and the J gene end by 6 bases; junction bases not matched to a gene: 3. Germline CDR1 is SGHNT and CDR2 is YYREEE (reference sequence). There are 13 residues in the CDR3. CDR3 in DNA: TGTGCCAGCAGCCGGGACAGGGGCGATGGCTACACCTTC. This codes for CASSRDRGDGYTF.

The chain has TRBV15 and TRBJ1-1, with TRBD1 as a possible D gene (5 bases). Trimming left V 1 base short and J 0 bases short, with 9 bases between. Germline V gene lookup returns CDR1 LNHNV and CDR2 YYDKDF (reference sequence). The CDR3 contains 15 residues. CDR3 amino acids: CATSRAPGLNTEAFF. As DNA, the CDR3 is TGTGCCACCAGCAGAGCGCCAGGGCTGAACACTGAAGCTTTCTTT.

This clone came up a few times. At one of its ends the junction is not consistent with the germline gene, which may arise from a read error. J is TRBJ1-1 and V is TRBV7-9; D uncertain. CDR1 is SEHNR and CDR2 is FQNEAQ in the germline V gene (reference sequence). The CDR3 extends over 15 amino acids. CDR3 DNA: TGTGCCAGCAGCTCCCCGAGGTTAGGGAACCCTGAAGCTTTCTTT. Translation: CASSSPRLGNPEAFF.

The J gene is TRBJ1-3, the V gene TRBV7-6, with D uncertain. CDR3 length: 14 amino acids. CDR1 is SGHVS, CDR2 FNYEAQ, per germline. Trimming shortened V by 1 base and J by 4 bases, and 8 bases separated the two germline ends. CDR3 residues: CASSLVPVGNTIYF. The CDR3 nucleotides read TGTGCCAGCAGCTTAGTCCCGGTCGGAAACACCATATATTTT.

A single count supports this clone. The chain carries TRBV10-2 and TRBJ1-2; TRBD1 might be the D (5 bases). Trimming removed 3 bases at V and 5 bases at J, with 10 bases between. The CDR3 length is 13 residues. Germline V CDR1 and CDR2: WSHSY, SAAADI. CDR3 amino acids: CASSDPRGYGYTF. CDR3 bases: TGCGCCAGCAGTGATCCCCGGGGGTATGGCTACACCTTC.

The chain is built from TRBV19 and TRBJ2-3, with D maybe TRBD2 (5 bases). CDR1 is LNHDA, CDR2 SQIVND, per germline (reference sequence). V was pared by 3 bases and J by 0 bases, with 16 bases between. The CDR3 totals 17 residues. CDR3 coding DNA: TGTGCCAGTAGTATTTTGGGGAGAGGGCGAAGCACAGATACGCAGTATTTT. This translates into CASSILGRGRSTDTQYF.

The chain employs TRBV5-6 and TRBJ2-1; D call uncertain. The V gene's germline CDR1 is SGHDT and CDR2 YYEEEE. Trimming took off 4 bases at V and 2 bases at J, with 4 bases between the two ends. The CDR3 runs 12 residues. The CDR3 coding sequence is TGTGCCAGCAGCCAAACCTACAATGAGCAGTTCTTC. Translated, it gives CASSQTYNEQFF. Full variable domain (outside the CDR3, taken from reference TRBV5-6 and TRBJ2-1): DAGVTQSPTHLIKTRGQQVTLRCSPKSGHDTVSWYQQALGQGPQFIFQYYEEEERQRGNFPDRFSGHQFPNYSSELNVNALLLGDSALYLCASSQTYNEQFFGPGTRLTVL.

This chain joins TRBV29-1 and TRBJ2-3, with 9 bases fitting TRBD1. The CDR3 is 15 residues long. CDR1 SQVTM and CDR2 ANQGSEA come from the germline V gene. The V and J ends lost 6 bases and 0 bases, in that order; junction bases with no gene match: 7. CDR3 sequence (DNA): TGCAGCGTCTTACAGGGGGCGCCTAGCACAGATACGCAGTATTTT. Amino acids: CSVLQGAPSTDTQYF.

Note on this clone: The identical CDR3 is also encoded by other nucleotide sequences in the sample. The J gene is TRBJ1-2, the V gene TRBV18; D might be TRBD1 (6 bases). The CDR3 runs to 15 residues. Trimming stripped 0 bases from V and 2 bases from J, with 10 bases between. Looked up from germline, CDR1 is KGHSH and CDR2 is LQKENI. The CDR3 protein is CASSPPGGRNYGYTF. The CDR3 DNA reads TGTGCCAGCTCACCACCGGGGGGGCGCAACTATGGCTACACCTTC.